The 13 T cell receptor beta chains presented below share a single source sample, sequenced in a study of molecular identifiers for immune sequencing clone quantification. MiXCR, applied by TCRdb to the PCR reads, yields one record per CDR3 protein. The sample shows nearly 650,000 distinct CDR3 sequences, approximately 24% of them seen only once. The source material was naive CD8+ T cells from blood, with Jurkat cell RNA spiked in. Subset given: FACS-sorted CD8+CD4-CCR7+CD45RA+ naive T cells. These receptors were obtained from a human donor in good health. Some libraries in this study had Jurkat cell RNA spiked in.

This clonotype was counted at least ten times. This chain links TRBV7-9 with TRBJ1-1; D is ambiguous. Trimming stripped 6 bases from V and 1 base from J, with 6 bases between. The CDR3 extends over 12 amino acids. CDR1 and CDR2 (germline): SEHNR, FQNEAQ (reference sequence). The CDR3 loop is CASRPSNTEAFF. CDR3 DNA sequence: TGTGCCAGCAGGCCCTCGAACACTGAAGCTTTCTTT.

This clonotype appeared a few times. The chain combines TRBV10-3 with TRBJ2-7; 7 bases match TRBD1. Per the germline V gene, CDR1 is ENHRY and CDR2 is SYGVKD. This CDR3 has 14 residues. With 5 bases clipped from V and 0 bases from J, the junction kept 4 bases outside the gene matches. CDR3 coding DNA: TGTGCCATCAGTAAGACAGGGCACTCCTACGAGCAGTACTTC. It specifies CAISKTGHSYEQYF.

This clonotype occurred many times. The chain employs TRBV29-1 and TRBJ2-2; D is undetermined. The V gene lost 6 bases and the J gene lost 6 bases, with 11 bases spanning the gap. The CDR3 is 12 residues long. From germline, CDR1 is SQVTM and CDR2 ANQGSEA. The CDR3: CSVVGHAGELFF. CDR3 bases: TGCAGCGTAGTAGGCCACGCCGGGGAGCTGTTTTTT.

There are many counts of this clonotype. This chain uses TRBV19 with TRBJ2-7, with D unclear. The CDR3 spans 13 residues. The ends were cut back, 5 bases at V and 2 bases at J, with 10 bases in the middle. Germline CDR1 reads LNHDA; CDR2 reads SQIVND (reference sequence). In DNA form, the CDR3 reads TGTGCCAGTAGTCCTGGGATTGCCTACGAGCAGTACTTC. Protein: CASSPGIAYEQYF. Together with reference TRBV19 and TRBJ2-7, the CDR3 gives the full variable domain: DGGITQSPKYLFRKEGQNVTLSCEQNLNHDAMYWYRQDPGQGLRLIYYSQIVNDFQKGDIAEGYSVSREKKESFPLTVTSAQKNPTAFYLCASSPGIAYEQYFGPGTRLTVT.

Comments on this clonotype: An end of the junction differs from the germline gene, which may be a read error. The chain combines TRBV9 with TRBJ1-1; a possible D gene is TRBD1 (6 bases). Germline CDR1 and CDR2: SGDLS and YYNGEE. The CDR3 runs 13 residues. CDR3 protein: CASQGQMNAEAFF. The CDR3 nucleotides read TGTGCCAGTCAAGGACAGATGAACGCTGAAGCTTTCTTT.

Points on this clonotype: A read error is possible here, since a much larger clone lies one base away. The chain links TRBV28 to TRBJ2-3; possibly TRBD2 for D (6 bases). Germline V gene lookup returns CDR1 MDHEN and CDR2 SYDVKM. The CDR3 contains 14 residues. The V end lost 8 bases, the J end lost 8 bases, and 20 bases lay between the germline ends. Here the CDR3 reads CASGRDRRTGTQYF. In nucleotides, the CDR3 is TGTGCCAGCGGGCGGGACCGTAGGACGGGTACGCAGTATTTT.

This clonotype was detected only a few times. The chain employs TRBV27 and TRBJ2-7; 9 bases fit TRBD2. Germline V gene lookup returns CDR1 MNHEY and CDR2 SMNVEV (reference sequence). Trimming removed 5 bases from V and 4 bases from J; junction bases left unmatched: 12. CDR3 size: 16 residues. The CDR3 protein is CASSPSAGGAAYEQYF. The CDR3 region has the DNA TGTGCCAGCAGTCCCTCGGCGGGGGGGGCCGCGTACGAGCAGTACTTC.

The V call is TRBV2, the J call TRBJ2-2; no reliable D call. Trimming shortened V by 1 base and J by 8 bases, and 8 bases separated the two germline ends. CDR1 SNHLY and CDR2 FYNNEI come from the germline V gene. The CDR3 sequence is 13 residues long. The CDR3 region is CASSEGGEGELFF. The CDR3 nucleotides are TGTGCCAGCAGTGAAGGGGGTGAAGGGGAGCTGTTTTTT.

Points on this clonotype: This may arise from a read error, as a much more abundant clone is one base away. The gene calls are TRBV5-1 and TRBJ2-4, with D tentatively TRBD1 or TRBD2 (5 bases each). Trimming took 3 bases from V and 0 from J, leaving 13 bases between them. Looked up from germline, CDR1 is SGHRS and CDR2 is YFSETQ. The CDR3 runs to 16 residues. CDR3 DNA: TGCGCCAGCAGCTCGACCCTTGGGACAGCCAAAAACATTCAGTACTTC. It yields the protein CASSSTLGTAKNIQYF.

Many counts were recorded for this clonotype. V usage is TRBV19 and J usage is TRBJ1-4, with D unclear. V lost 8 bases and J 8 bases, leaving 15 bases between the germline ends. This CDR3 is built from 13 residues. Germline V gene sequence: CDR1 LNHDA, CDR2 SQIVND (reference sequence). For the CDR3, the DNA is TGTGCCAGTCTACAGCCGAGGAGGGAAAAACTGTTTTTT. Encoded protein: CASLQPRREKLFF.

This clonotype was seen a handful of times. The rearrangement joins TRBV7-9 to TRBJ2-3; 11 nucleotides match TRBD2. CDR1 and CDR2 from the germline V gene are SEHNR and FQNEAQ (reference sequence). The CDR3 has 18 residues. J lost 2 bases, V lost 5 bases, and 12 bases had no gene match. As DNA, the CDR3 is TGTGCCAGCAGCCAGGGTACTAGCGGGGGCGTTAACACAGATACGCAGTATTTT. This sequence encodes CASSQGTSGGVNTDTQYF.

The genes are TRBV6-2 or TRBV6-3 and TRBJ2-7; D unclear. This CDR3 has 12 amino acids. Trimming stripped 5 bases from V and 3 bases from J, with 8 bases between. The germline V gene has CDR1 MNHEY and CDR2 SVGEGT. CDR3 region: CASSPMVYEQYF. The CDR3 nucleotides read TGTGCCAGCAGTCCAATGGTCTACGAGCAGTACTTC.

V gene TRBV30 combines with J gene TRBJ2-1, with 8 positions matching TRBD1. The germline gives CDR1 GTSNPN, CDR2 SVGIG (reference sequence). The CDR3 is 13 residues long. The CDR3 loop is CASGQGYYNEQFF. Written as DNA, the CDR3 is TGTGCTTCCGGACAGGGATACTACAATGAGCAGTTCTTC.